Shown below are 27 T cell receptor beta chains from a single sample sequenced in a study of T cell repertoires in cytomegalovirus infection. TCRdb re-analysed the reads in MiXCR, keeping a single row per CDR3 protein. The sample lists under 850,000 distinct CDR3 sequences; 35% were seen once. The sequencing sample was made of PBMCs. The receptors originated from a human donor in good health (CMV status not recorded). Some clones in this sample may be carry-over from other donors' samples.

The rearrangement uses TRBV30 and TRBJ2-1; no definite D call. The CDR3 consists of 12 residues. Germline V CDR1 and CDR2: GTSNPN, SVGIG (reference sequence). Trimming removed 6 bases from V and 0 bases from J, with 6 bases in between. The CDR3 spells CACRSSYNEQFF. The CDR3 nucleotides read TGTGCCTGTAGAAGCTCCTACAATGAGCAGTTCTTC.

This clonotype was recorded at least ten times. The genes are TRBV6-5 and TRBJ1-6, with 8 bases that match TRBD1. V lost 0 bases, J lost 10 bases, and 11 bases stayed unmatched. The CDR3 contains 17 residues. Germline values: CDR1 MNHEY, CDR2 SVGAGI. CDR3 DNA sequence: TGTGCCAGCAGTTACTCGGGAGGGCGCAGGGGGCGATCACCCCTCCACTTT. Protein sequence: CASSYSGGRRGRSPLHF.

This clonotype was observed once. This may come from a read error, since a much larger clone is one base off. The V and J genes are TRBV28 and TRBJ2-4; D is possibly TRBD2 (7 bases). This CDR3 has 15 residues. V was shortened by 3 bases and J by 3 bases, with 12 bases between the two germline ends. The germline V gene encodes CDR1 MDHEN and CDR2 SYDVKM. Here the CDR3 DNA reads TGTGCCAGCAGTTTGGGGGGGCCGGGCAAAAACATTCAGTACTTC. As protein: CASSLGGPGKNIQYF.

The table lists this clonotype with many counts. In nucleotides, the CDR3 is TGTGCCAGCAGCTTAGGGCGTCGGAACCAAGAGACCCAGTACTTC. It specifies CASSLGRRNQETQYF. The V call is TRBV7-2, the J call TRBJ2-5; D is unresolved. This CDR3 is 15 amino acids long. Germline values: CDR1 SGHTA, CDR2 FQGNSA. The V gene lost 1 base and the J gene lost 0 bases, with 9 bases spanning the gap. Full variable domain (missing parts from reference TRBV7-2 and TRBJ2-5): GAGVSQSPSNKVTEKGKDVELRCDPISGHTALYWYRQSLGQGLEFLIYFQGNSAPDKSGLPSDRFSAERTGGSVSTLTIQRTQQEDSAVYLCASSLGRRNQETQYFGPGTRLLVL.

Comments on this clonotype: Likely a read error: the CDR3 ends without its conserved phenylalanine or tryptophan. The J gene is TRBJ2-5, the V gene TRBV29-1, with no clear D. Trimming stripped 1 base from V and 4 bases from J, with 10 bases between. The CDR3 totals 13 residues. Germline V gene lookup returns CDR1 SQVTM and CDR2 ANQGSEA. The DNA for the CDR3 is TGCAGCGTTGAAGTGGCCACACGAGAGACCCAGTACGTC. Encoded protein: CSVEVATRETQYV.

The chain recombines TRBV20-1 with TRBJ2-3; 7 bases fit TRBD2. The germline V gene encodes CDR1 DFQATT and CDR2 SNEGSKA (reference sequence). The CDR3 contains 14 residues. Germline trimming cut 3 bases from V and 3 bases from J; bases unmatched to any gene: 6. The CDR3, as DNA: TGCAGTGCTAGCCTAAGCGGGACTACAGATACGCAGTATTTT. Protein: CSASLSGTTDTQYF.

This clonotype was counted a few times. This sequence joins TRBV5-1 and TRBJ2-6; D might be TRBD2 (6 bases). The germline V gene encodes CDR1 SGHRS and CDR2 YFSETQ. Between the trimmed V and J ends, which lost 2 bases and 0 bases, there was a span of 12 bases. The CDR3 is 17 amino acids. CDR3 in DNA: TGCGCCAGCAGCTTTGGAGGGGTCGGCTCTGGGGCCAACGTCCTGACTTTC. Translated, it gives CASSFGGVGSGANVLTF. Complete variable domain (other parts from reference TRBV5-1 and TRBJ2-6): KAGVTQTPRYLIKTRGQQVTLSCSPISGHRSVSWYQQTPGQGLQFLFEYFSETQRNKGNFPGRFSGRQFSNSRSEMNVSTLELGDSALYLCASSFGGVGSGANVLTFGAGSRLTVL.

The CDR3 spells CASSIPSGGTRDEQFF. The CDR3 region has the DNA TGTGCCAGCAGCATCCCTAGCGGGGGGACCAGAGATGAGCAGTTCTTC. The chain couples TRBV7-9 to TRBJ2-1; TRBD2 agrees at 11 bases. Germline loops: CDR1 SEHNR, CDR2 FQNEAQ (reference sequence). The junction had 11 bases not matched to a gene; V was cut back by 5 bases and J by 8 bases. CDR3 length equals 16 residues. The full variable domain, with the rest looked up from reference TRBV7-9 and TRBJ2-1, is DTGVSQNPRHKITKRGQNVTFRCDPISEHNRLYWYRQTLGQGPEFLTYFQNEAQLEKSRLLSDRFSAERPKGSFSTLEIQRTEQGDSAMYLCASSIPSGGTRDEQFFGPGTRLTVL.

This clonotype has only a few counts. The chain links TRBV28 to TRBJ1-6; maybe TRBD1 (5 bases). This CDR3 contains 15 residues. V lost 6 bases and J 10 bases, leaving 19 bases between the germline ends. Germline V gives CDR1 MDHEN, CDR2 SYDVKM. This chain's CDR3 is CASSPTGGAHSPLHF. In nucleotides, the CDR3 is TGTGCCAGCAGCCCAACGGGCGGGGCGCACTCACCCCTCCACTTT. The entire variable domain, with the rest obtained from reference TRBV28 and TRBJ1-6, is as follows: DVKVTQSSRYLVKRTGEKVFLECVQDMDHENMFWYRQDPGLGLRLIYFSYDVKMKEKGDIPEGYSVSREKKERFSLILESASTNQTSMYLCASSPTGGAHSPLHFGNGTRLTVT.

This clonotype appeared a few times. The chain links TRBV7-2 to TRBJ1-2; D is undetermined. Germline CDR1 is SGHTA and CDR2 is FQGNSA. Trimming cost V 0 bases and J 5 bases, with 4 bases left between them. The CDR3 is 12 residues long. CDR3 DNA sequence: TGTGCCAGCAGCTTAGCTCGGTATGGCTACACCTTC. It is translated as CASSLARYGYTF.

Concerning this clonotype itself: This may come from a read error, since a much larger clone is one base off. The chain combines TRBV7-2 with TRBJ2-3; 8 nucleotides align to TRBD2. Germline values: CDR1 SGHTA, CDR2 FQGNSA. The CDR3 has 15 residues. V was clipped by 5 bases and J by 4 bases; unmatched bases: 8. The CDR3 DNA reads TGTGCCAGCAGCACCCCGACTAGCGATGCAGATACGCAGTATTTT. Its translation: CASSTPTSDADTQYF. Drawing the rest from reference TRBV7-2 and TRBJ2-3, the complete variable domain is GAGVSQSPSNKVTEKGKDVELRCDPISGHTALYWYRQSLGQGLEFLIYFQGNSAPDKSGLPSDRFSAERTGGSVSTLTIQRTQQEDSAVYLCASSTPTSDADTQYFGPGTRLTVL.

V usage is TRBV24-1 and J usage is TRBJ1-5; D gene unclear. Germline CDR1 reads KGHDR; CDR2 reads SFDVKD. The CDR3 is made up of 14 amino acids. Trimming shortened V by 4 bases and J by 7 bases, and 13 bases separated the two germline ends. The CDR3 DNA reads TGTGCCACCAGTGACCATGATTGGGGACAGCCCCAGCATTTT. Protein product: CATSDHDWGQPQHF.

There are many counts of this clonotype. This chain joins TRBV28 and TRBJ2-2, with a weak D call TRBD2 (6 bases). With 6 bases removed from V and 4 bases from J, the gap between germline ends came to 15 bases. Germline assignment: CDR1 MDHEN and CDR2 SYDVKM. The CDR3 is made up of 15 amino acids. The chain's CDR3 is CASRGYRGSTGELFF. The CDR3 bases are TGTGCCAGCAGGGGATATCGGGGGTCCACCGGGGAGCTGTTTTTT.

Worth noting for this clonotype: This is likely a read error, given that the CDR3 carries no conserved phenylalanine or tryptophan at its end. The CDR3 region is CASSLVLYNEQFI. The CDR3 DNA sequence: TGTGCCAGCAGCTTAGTACTGTACAATGAGCAGTTCATC. V gene TRBV11-2 combines with J gene TRBJ2-1; D is undetermined. Germline loops: CDR1 SGHAT, CDR2 FQNNGV. The CDR3 extends over 13 amino acids. V gave up 1 base and J gave up 4 bases, with 5 bases separating them.

The chain joins TRBV24-1 to TRBJ2-5, with 12 bases fitting TRBD1. V lost 9 bases and J lost 5; bases outside the gene matches: 9. Germline loops: CDR1 KGHDR, CDR2 SFDVKD. The CDR3 sequence is 15 residues long. DNA of the CDR3: TGTGCCACCCAGAAGGGACAGGGGGCTGAGGAGACCCAGTACTTC. This gives the protein CATQKGQGAEETQYF.

This clonotype has more than one count but fewer than ten. This rearrangement joins TRBV5-6 to TRBJ2-7; D might be TRBD1 or TRBD2, each matching 5 bases. The germline V gene encodes CDR1 SGHDT and CDR2 YYEEEE. The CDR3 is 15 amino acids. V was shortened by 6 bases and J by 7 bases, with 23 bases between the two germline ends. CDR3 sequence (DNA): TGTGCCAGCACCCCACCAGACAGCCGGTCGGGGGAGCAGTACTTC. Protein product: CASTPPDSRSGEQYF.

The genes are TRBV29-1 and TRBJ2-7; tentatively, D is TRBD1 or TRBD2 (5 bases each). Deletions cut 7 bases from V and 3 bases from J, with 13 bases between. The CDR3 is made up of 12 amino acids. The germline V gene has CDR1 SQVTM and CDR2 ANQGSEA. The CDR3 is CSAQGGGYEQYF. CDR3 sequence (DNA): TGCAGCGCGCAGGGTGGGGGCTACGAGCAGTACTTC.

The gene calls are TRBV7-8 and TRBJ1-1; perhaps TRBD1 as D (5 bases). CDR3 length equals 15 residues. Germline loops: CDR1 SGHVS, CDR2 FQNEAQ. The V gene lost 2 bases and the J gene lost 1 base, with 11 bases spanning the gap. The CDR3 is CASSLQGSRNTEAFF. The CDR3 region has the DNA TGTGCCAGCAGCTTACAGGGATCACGGAACACTGAAGCTTTCTTT.

The CDR3: CATHRAGRGYEQYF. DNA for the CDR3: TGTGCCACCCATCGAGCCGGGAGAGGGTACGAGCAGTACTTC. This chain uses TRBV27 with TRBJ2-7, with a weak D call TRBD2 (6 bases). V dropped 10 bases and J dropped 4 bases, with 20 bases sitting between them. There are 14 residues in the CDR3. The germline gives CDR1 MNHEY, CDR2 SMNVEV (reference sequence).

V usage is TRBV7-6 and J usage is TRBJ2-2; unclear D gene. Per germline, CDR1 SGHVS and CDR2 FNYEAQ. V lost 5 bases and J lost 7, with 14 bases in between. This CDR3 comprises 14 residues. The CDR3 is CASSPTLYGGELFF. The CDR3 DNA reads TGTGCCAGCAGCCCGACCCTATATGGCGGGGAGCTGTTTTTT.

CDR3 bases: TGTGCCAGCAGTTTCCGGGCAGGGCTCTACGAGCAGTACTTC. Its protein is CASSFRAGLYEQYF. The chain carries TRBV27 and TRBJ2-7, with D possibly TRBD1 on 5 matching bases. CDR1 MNHEY and CDR2 SMNVEV come from the germline V gene (reference sequence). The CDR3 has 14 amino acids. Trimming left V 3 bases short and J 3 bases short, with 12 bases between.

Turning to this clonotype: At one end, the junction sequence differs from germline, possibly due to a read error. V and J are TRBV7-4 and TRBJ2-3, with TRBD2 matching 7 bases. The CDR3 extends over 15 amino acids. Germline V lookup: CDR1 SGHVT, CDR2 SQSDAQ. The CDR3 DNA reads TGTGCCAGCTGCGTAGCGGGCGGGATGACAGAGACGCAGTATTTT. Translated, it gives CASCVAGGMTETQYF.

This clonotype occurred a few times. V gene TRBV2 combines with J gene TRBJ1-1; D is unresolved. Germline V CDR1 and CDR2: SNHLY, FYNNEI. The CDR3 runs to 13 residues. V was pared by 1 base and J by 2 bases, with 5 bases between. The CDR3 loop is CASSEGVNTEAFF. The DNA of the CDR3 is TGTGCCAGCAGTGAAGGGGTCAACACTGAAGCTTTCTTT.

J is TRBJ1-1 and V is TRBV3-1, with D maybe TRBD1 (6 bases). The CDR3 totals 15 residues. Trimming removed 1 base from V and 6 bases from J, with 15 bases in between. Per germline, CDR1 LGHDT and CDR2 YNNKEL (reference sequence). CDR3 bases: TGTGCCAGCAGCCAAGCCCTCGCTCGACAGGCTGAAGCTTTCTTT. This sequence encodes CASSQALARQAEAFF.

This clonotype was seen repeatedly, ten times or more. This chain joins TRBV7-2 and TRBJ2-7, with 13 bases that match TRBD2. The junction had 13 bases not matched to a gene; V was cut back by 3 bases and J by 2 bases. Germline lookup yields CDR1 SGHTA and CDR2 FQGNSA. CDR3 length equals 19 residues. CDR3 DNA: TGTGCCAGCAGCTTTTTACCCCCCGGGGGGACTAGCGGGACCTACGAGCAGTACTTC. Translated, it gives CASSFLPPGGTSGTYEQYF.

This chain links TRBV19 with TRBJ1-5, with 10 bases fitting TRBD1. Looked up from germline, CDR1 is LNHDA and CDR2 is SQIVND (reference sequence). This CDR3 is 14 amino acids long. V dropped 6 bases and J dropped 8; count of bases not matched to a gene: 7. The CDR3 DNA reads as TGTGCCAGTAGACGGGACAGGGGTTTTGAGCCCCAGCATTTT. Translated, it gives CASRRDRGFEPQHF.

This clonotype was observed a few times. The chain carries TRBV6-5 and TRBJ1-4; possibly TRBD1 for D (5 bases). Trimming removed 0 bases from V and 5 bases from J, with 7 bases in between. CDR1 and CDR2 from the germline V gene are MNHEY and SVGAGI. This CDR3 comprises 14 residues. The CDR3 loop is CASSYSGTNEKLFF. CDR3 nucleotide sequence: TGTGCCAGCAGTTACTCCGGGACCAATGAAAAACTGTTTTTT.